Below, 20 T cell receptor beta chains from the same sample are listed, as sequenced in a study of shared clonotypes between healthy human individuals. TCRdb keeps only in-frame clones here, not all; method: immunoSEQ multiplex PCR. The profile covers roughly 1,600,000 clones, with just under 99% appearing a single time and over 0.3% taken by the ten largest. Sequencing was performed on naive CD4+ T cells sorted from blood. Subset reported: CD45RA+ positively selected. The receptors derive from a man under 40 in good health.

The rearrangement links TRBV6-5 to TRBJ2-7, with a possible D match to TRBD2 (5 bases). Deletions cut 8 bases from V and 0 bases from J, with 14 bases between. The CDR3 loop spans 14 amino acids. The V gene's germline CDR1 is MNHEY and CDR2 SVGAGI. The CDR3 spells CASVSRVSSYEQYF. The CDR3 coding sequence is TGTGCCAGCGTGTCGCGGGTTAGCTCCTACGAGCAGTACTTC.

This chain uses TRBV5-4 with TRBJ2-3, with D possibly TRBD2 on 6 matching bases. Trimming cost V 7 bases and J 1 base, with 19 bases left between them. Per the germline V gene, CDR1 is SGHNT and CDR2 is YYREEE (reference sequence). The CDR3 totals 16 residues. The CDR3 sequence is CASLDSGTGGTDTQYF. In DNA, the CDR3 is TGTGCCAGCCTTGACTCCGGGACTGGGGGCACAGATACGCAGTATTTT.

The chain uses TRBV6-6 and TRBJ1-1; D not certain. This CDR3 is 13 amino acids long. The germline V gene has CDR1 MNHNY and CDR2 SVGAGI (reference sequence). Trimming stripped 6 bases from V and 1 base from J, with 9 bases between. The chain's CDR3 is CASSQSPNTEAFF. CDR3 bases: TGTGCCAGCAGCCAGTCGCCGAACACTGAAGCTTTCTTT.

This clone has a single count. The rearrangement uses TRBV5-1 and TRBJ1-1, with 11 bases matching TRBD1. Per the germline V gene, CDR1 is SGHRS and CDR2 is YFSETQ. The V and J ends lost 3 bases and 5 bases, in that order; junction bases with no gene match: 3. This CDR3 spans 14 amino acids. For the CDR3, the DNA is TGCGCCAGCAGCTGGAGGGACAGGGGGACTGAAGCTTTCTTT. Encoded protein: CASSWRDRGTEAFF.

CDR3 region: CASSWGGLNTGELFF. In DNA, the CDR3 is TGTGCCAGCAGTTGGGGGGGACTGAACACCGGGGAGCTGTTTTTT. The genes are TRBV6-6 and TRBJ2-2; 7 nucleotides agree with TRBD2. Germline loops: CDR1 MNHNY, CDR2 SVGAGI (reference sequence). Losses at the gene ends were 4 bases for V and 1 base for J; bases not matched to a gene: 3. This CDR3 is built from 15 residues.

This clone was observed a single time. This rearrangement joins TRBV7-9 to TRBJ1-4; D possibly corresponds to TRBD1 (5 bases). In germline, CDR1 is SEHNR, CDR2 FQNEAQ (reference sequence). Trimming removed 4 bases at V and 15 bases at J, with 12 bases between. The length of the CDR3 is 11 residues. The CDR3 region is CASSSTVVVFF. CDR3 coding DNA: TGTGCCAGCAGCTCGACAGTCGTGGTGTTTTTT.

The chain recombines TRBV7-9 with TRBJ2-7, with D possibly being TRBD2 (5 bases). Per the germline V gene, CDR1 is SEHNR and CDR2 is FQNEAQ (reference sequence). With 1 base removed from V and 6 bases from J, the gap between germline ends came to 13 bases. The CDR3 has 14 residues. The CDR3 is CASSLVGAFLEQYF. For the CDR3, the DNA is TGTGCCAGCAGCTTAGTGGGAGCTTTCCTCGAGCAGTACTTC.

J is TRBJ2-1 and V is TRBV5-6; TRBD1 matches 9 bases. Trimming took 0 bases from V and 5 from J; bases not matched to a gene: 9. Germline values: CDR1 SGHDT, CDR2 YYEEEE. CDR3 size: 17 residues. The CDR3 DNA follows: TGTGCCAGCAGCTTGGATACCGGGACAGGGAACAACAATGAGCAGTTCTTC. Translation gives CASSLDTGTGNNNEQFF.

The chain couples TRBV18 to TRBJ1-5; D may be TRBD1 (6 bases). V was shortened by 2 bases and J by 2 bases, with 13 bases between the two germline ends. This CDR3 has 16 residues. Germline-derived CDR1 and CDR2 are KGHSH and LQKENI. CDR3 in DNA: TGTGCCAGCTCACCAATCCCCGGACAGCGCAATCAGCCCCAGCATTTT. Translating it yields CASSPIPGQRNQPQHF.

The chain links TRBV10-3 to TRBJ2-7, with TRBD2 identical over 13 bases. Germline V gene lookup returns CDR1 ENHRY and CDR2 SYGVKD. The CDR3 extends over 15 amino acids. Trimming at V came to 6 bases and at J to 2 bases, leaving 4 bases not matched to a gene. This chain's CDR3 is CAIRVTSGRAYEQYF. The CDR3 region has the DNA TGTGCCATCAGGGTAACTAGCGGGAGGGCCTACGAGCAGTACTTC.

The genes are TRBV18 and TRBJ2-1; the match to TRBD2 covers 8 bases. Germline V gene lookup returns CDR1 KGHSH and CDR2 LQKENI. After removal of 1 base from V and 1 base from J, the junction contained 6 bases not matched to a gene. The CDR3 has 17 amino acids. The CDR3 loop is CASSPRASGLSYNEQFF. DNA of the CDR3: TGTGCCAGCTCACCACGGGCTAGCGGGCTGTCCTACAATGAGCAGTTCTTC. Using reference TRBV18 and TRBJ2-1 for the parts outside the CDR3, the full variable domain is NAGVMQNPRHLVRRRGQEARLRCSPMKGHSHVYWYRQLPEEGLKFMVYLQKENIIDESGMPKERFSAEFPKEGPSILRIQQVVRGDSAAYFCASSPRASGLSYNEQFFGPGTRLTVL.

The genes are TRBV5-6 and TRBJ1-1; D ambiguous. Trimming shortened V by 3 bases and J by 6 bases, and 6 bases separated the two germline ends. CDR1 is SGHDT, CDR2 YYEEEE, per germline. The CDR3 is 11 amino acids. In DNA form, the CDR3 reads TGTGCCAGCAGCTGGCGGGCTGAAGCTTTCTTT. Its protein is CASSWRAEAFF. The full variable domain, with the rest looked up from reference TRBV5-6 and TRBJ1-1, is DAGVTQSPTHLIKTRGQQVTLRCSPKSGHDTVSWYQQALGQGPQFIFQYYEEEERQRGNFPDRFSGHQFPNYSSELNVNALLLGDSALYLCASSWRAEAFFGQGTRLTVV.

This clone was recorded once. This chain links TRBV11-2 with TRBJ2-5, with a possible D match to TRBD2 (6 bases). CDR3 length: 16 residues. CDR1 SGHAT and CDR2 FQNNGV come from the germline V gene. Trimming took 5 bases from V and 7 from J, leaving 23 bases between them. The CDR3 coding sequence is TGTGCCAGCAGCCTCGGACCCGGGACGCCCGGGGGGACCCAGTACTTC. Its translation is CASSLGPGTPGGTQYF.

The CDR3 DNA is TGTGCCTGGAGTCCCTATAGCAATCAGCCCCAGCATTTT. Protein product: CAWSPYSNQPQHF. This chain connects TRBV30 to TRBJ1-5; D remains ambiguous. Germline values: CDR1 GTSNPN, CDR2 SVGIG (reference sequence). The V end was cut by 2 bases, the J end by 0 bases, with 5 bases between. CDR3 length equals 13 residues.

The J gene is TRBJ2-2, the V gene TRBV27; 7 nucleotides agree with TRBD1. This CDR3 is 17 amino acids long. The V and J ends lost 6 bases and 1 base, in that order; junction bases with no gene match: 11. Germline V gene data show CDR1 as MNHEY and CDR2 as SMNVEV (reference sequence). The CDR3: CASSRTPNRGNTGELFF. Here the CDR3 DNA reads TGTGCCAGCAGCCGGACCCCTAACAGGGGGAACACCGGGGAGCTGTTTTTT.

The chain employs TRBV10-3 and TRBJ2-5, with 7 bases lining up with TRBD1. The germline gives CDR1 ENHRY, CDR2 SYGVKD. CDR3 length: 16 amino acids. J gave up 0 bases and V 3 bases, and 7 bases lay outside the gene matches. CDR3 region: CAISDPGTEYQETQYF. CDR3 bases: TGTGCCATCAGTGACCCCGGGACAGAGTACCAAGAGACCCAGTACTTC.

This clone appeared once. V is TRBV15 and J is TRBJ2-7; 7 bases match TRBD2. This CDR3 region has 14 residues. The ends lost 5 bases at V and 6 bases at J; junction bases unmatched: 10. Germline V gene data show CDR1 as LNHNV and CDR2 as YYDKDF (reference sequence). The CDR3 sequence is CATSYRLSGGEQYF. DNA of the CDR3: TGTGCCACCAGCTATCGACTGTCGGGGGGCGAGCAGTACTTC. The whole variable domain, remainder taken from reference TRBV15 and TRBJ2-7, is DAMVIQNPRYQVTQFGKPVTLSCSQTLNHNVMYWYQQKSSQAPKLLFHYYDKDFNNEADTPDNFQSRRPNTSFCFLDIRSPGLGDTAMYLCATSYRLSGGEQYFGPGTRLTVT.

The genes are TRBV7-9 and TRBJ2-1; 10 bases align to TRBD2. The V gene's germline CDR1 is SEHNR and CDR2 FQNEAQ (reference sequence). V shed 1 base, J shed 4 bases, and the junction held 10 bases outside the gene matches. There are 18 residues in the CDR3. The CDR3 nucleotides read TGTGCCAGCAGCTTAGTTCCGTTGGCTAGCGGGAGTTACAATGAGCAGTTCTTC. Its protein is CASSLVPLASGSYNEQFF.

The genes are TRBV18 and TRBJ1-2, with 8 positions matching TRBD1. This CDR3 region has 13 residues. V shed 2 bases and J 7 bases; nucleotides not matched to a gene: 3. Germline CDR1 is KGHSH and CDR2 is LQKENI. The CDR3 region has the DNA TGTGCCAGCTCACCAACAGGGGGTCTTGGCTACACCTTC. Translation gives CASSPTGGLGYTF.

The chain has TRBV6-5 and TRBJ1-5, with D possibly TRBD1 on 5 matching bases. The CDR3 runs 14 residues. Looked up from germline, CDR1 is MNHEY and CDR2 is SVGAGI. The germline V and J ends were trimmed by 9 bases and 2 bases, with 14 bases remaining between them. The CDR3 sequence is CASRTLRGNQPQHF. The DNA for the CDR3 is TGTGCCAGTCGGACACTGAGAGGCAATCAGCCCCAGCATTTT.